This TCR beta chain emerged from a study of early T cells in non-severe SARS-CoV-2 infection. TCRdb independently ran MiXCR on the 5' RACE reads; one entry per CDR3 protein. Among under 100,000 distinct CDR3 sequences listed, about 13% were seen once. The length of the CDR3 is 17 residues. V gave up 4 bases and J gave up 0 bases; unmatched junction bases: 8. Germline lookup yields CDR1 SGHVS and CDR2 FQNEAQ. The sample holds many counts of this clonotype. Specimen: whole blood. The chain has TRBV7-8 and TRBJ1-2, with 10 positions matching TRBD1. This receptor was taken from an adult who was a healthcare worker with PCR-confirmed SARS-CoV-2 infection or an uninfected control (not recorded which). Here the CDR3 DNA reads TGTGCCAGCAGCTCCCGACAGGGGGCGAGGTCTAACTATGGCTACACCTTC. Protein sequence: CASSSRQGARSNYGYTF.